Below are 31 T cell receptor beta chains sequenced from a single sample in a study of blood T cell repertoires in COVID-19. Only in-frame clones appear in the TCRdb table, and some are missing; sequencing was by immunoSEQ multiplex PCR. The repertoire includes hundreds of thousands of clones, around nine tenths of them detected once, and roughly 4% sits in the top ten. Sequencing input: PBMCs or T cells enriched from blood (not recorded which). The receptor source for this set is a woman between 25 and 40 years old with acute COVID-19.

This chain connects TRBV10-1 to TRBJ2-7; D may be TRBD1 (6 bases). CDR1 is WNHNN, CDR2 SYGVQD, per germline (reference sequence). The CDR3 extends over 15 amino acids. The V and J ends lost 2 bases and 1 base respectively, with 12 bases between them. CDR3 sequence: CASSEHSQGSYEQYF. CDR3 in DNA: TGCGCCAGCAGTGAGCATAGTCAGGGGTCCTACGAGCAGTACTTC.

The rearrangement uses TRBV5-6 and TRBJ2-5; 7 bases align to TRBD1. Germline CDR1 and CDR2: SGHDT and YYEEEE. With V trimmed by 2 bases and J by 5 bases, 6 bases remained unmatched. The CDR3 has 14 residues. In DNA, the CDR3 is TGTGCCAGCAGCTTATCTACAGGGGTGGAGACCCAGTACTTC. Its translation is CASSLSTGVETQYF.

The chain is built from TRBV6-1 and TRBJ1-2; perhaps TRBD1 as D (5 bases). V was pared by 2 bases and J by 4 bases, with 14 bases between. The CDR3 has 15 residues. Germline V gives CDR1 MNHNS, CDR2 SASEGT. As DNA, the CDR3 is TGTGCCAGCAGTGAACACGGACACTCTGTCTATGGCTACACCTTC. Translation: CASSEHGHSVYGYTF.

In its sample, this clone was seen once. This chain uses TRBV3-1 (or the pseudogene TRBV3-2) with TRBJ1-1; 9 bases agree with TRBD1. The germline CDR1 and CDR2 sequences are LGHDT and YNNKEL (reference sequence). The V segment lost 4 bases and the J segment 4 bases; nucleotides outside the gene matches: 7. The CDR3 extends over 15 amino acids. The CDR3 region is CASSLRDRDVTEAFF. The CDR3 DNA follows: TGTGCCAGCAGCCTAAGGGACAGGGACGTCACTGAAGCTTTCTTT.

This clone was seen a single time. The chain combines TRBV5-1 with TRBJ2-1; 7 bases match TRBD2. After removal of 5 bases from V and 0 bases from J, the junction contained 5 bases not matched to a gene. The CDR3 sequence is 15 residues long. Germline V gene lookup returns CDR1 SGHRS and CDR2 YFSETQ. CDR3 sequence reads: CASSLWGGSYNEQFF. In DNA, the CDR3 is TGCGCCAGCAGTTTGTGGGGGGGCTCCTACAATGAGCAGTTCTTC.

The chain links TRBV6-5 to TRBJ1-6; D perhaps matches TRBD1 (5 bases). Looked up from germline, CDR1 is MNHEY and CDR2 is SVGAGI. This CDR3 contains 13 residues. The ends were cut back, 7 bases at V and 10 bases at J, with 14 bases in the middle. CDR3 amino acids: CASNPRGTSPLHF. The CDR3 bases are TGTGCCAGCAACCCTCGGGGGACGTCACCCCTCCACTTT.

The genes are TRBV30 and TRBJ2-7, with TRBD1 as a possible D gene (6 bases). The ends were cut back, 0 bases at V and 1 base at J, with 13 bases in the middle. The germline CDR1 and CDR2 sequences are GTSNPN and SVGIG (reference sequence). This CDR3 is built from 15 residues. CDR3 in amino acids: CAWSVGGGRSYEQYF. The CDR3 DNA is TGTGCCTGGAGTGTAGGTGGGGGCCGATCCTACGAGCAGTACTTC.

J is TRBJ2-7 and V is TRBV5-6, with D tentatively TRBD2 (7 bases). The CDR3 extends over 17 amino acids. The germline CDR1 and CDR2 sequences are SGHDT and YYEEEE. V gave up 4 bases and J gave up 1 base, with 21 bases separating them. The CDR3 region has the DNA TGTGCCAGCAGCACACGACGCGGGGGCTTTCGTTCCTACGAGCAGTACTTC. Residues: CASSTRRGGFRSYEQYF. Full variable domain (outside the CDR3, taken from reference TRBV5-6 and TRBJ2-7): DAGVTQSPTHLIKTRGQQVTLRCSPKSGHDTVSWYQQALGQGPQFIFQYYEEEERQRGNFPDRFSGHQFPNYSSELNVNALLLGDSALYLCASSTRRGGFRSYEQYFGPGTRLTVT.

V gene TRBV9 combines with J gene TRBJ2-7, with D unresolved. CDR1 and CDR2 (germline): SGDLS, YYNGEE. The CDR3 length is 14 residues. The V and J ends lost 0 bases and 0 bases respectively, with 7 bases between them. For the CDR3, the DNA is TGTGCCAGCAGCGTAGCCGACTCCTCCTACGAGCAGTACTTC. Protein: CASSVADSSYEQYF.

V and J are TRBV5-1 and TRBJ1-1; D is unresolved. The CDR3 spans 11 residues. The V gene's germline CDR1 is SGHRS and CDR2 YFSETQ. Trimming removed 5 bases at V and 3 bases at J, with 5 bases between. The CDR3 DNA is TGCGCCAGCAGTCGGGACACTGAAGCTTTCTTT. Translated, it gives CASSRDTEAFF.

This rearrangement joins TRBV7-2 to TRBJ2-3; the match to TRBD2 covers 7 bases. The CDR3 consists of 17 residues. The ends lost 0 bases at V and 2 bases at J; junction bases unmatched: 8. The germline gives CDR1 SGHTA, CDR2 FQGNSA. The CDR3 sequence is CASSLALSGAVTDTQYF. The CDR3 DNA is TGTGCCAGCAGCTTAGCGCTCAGCGGGGCGGTCACAGATACGCAGTATTTT.

This clone has more than one count but fewer than ten. The rearrangement uses TRBV10-3 and TRBJ1-2; D is uncertain. Germline V gives CDR1 ENHRY, CDR2 SYGVKD. The CDR3 totals 14 residues. V gave up 2 bases and J gave up 4 bases, with 11 bases separating them. Here the CDR3 reads CAISEIGNRYGYTF. For the CDR3, the DNA is TGTGCCATCAGTGAGATCGGGAACCGCTATGGCTACACCTTC.

This sequence joins TRBV18 and TRBJ1-1; D is possibly TRBD1 (5 bases). This CDR3 is built from 15 residues. V shed 3 bases and J shed 1 base, with 12 bases lying between them. Looked up from germline, CDR1 is KGHSH and CDR2 is LQKENI. CDR3 in DNA: TGTGCCAGCTCACCGAGTCGGGGGGAGAACACTGAAGCTTTCTTT. Encoded protein: CASSPSRGENTEAFF.

The V gene is TRBV11-2, the J gene TRBJ2-7; D perhaps matches TRBD1 (5 bases). Trimming removed 4 bases at V and 5 bases at J, with 15 bases between. In germline, CDR1 is SGHAT, CDR2 FQNNGV. The CDR3 is 14 residues long. The CDR3 coding sequence is TGTGCCAGCAGCTCCAGGGATCAGGGCCACGAGCAGTACTTC. It translates to CASSSRDQGHEQYF. Full variable domain (remainder filled in from reference TRBV11-2 and TRBJ2-7): EAGVAQSPRYKIIEKRQSVAFWCNPISGHATLYWYQQILGQGPKLLIQFQNNGVVDDSQLPKDRFSAERLKGVDSTLKIQPAKLEDSAVYLCASSSRDQGHEQYFGPGTRLTVT.

The CDR3 region is CASSALMERGGNEQFF. The CDR3 DNA is TGCGCCAGCAGTGCCCTGATGGAGCGGGGGGGCAATGAGCAGTTCTTC. J is TRBJ2-1 and V is TRBV10-1; 10 nucleotides align to TRBD2. With V trimmed by 4 bases and J by 6 bases, 9 bases remained unmatched. The CDR3 totals 16 residues. Germline CDR1 WNHNN, CDR2 SYGVQD (reference sequence).

The rearrangement joins TRBV29-1 to TRBJ2-3, with TRBD2 matching over 9 bases. CDR3 length equals 15 residues. V gave up 6 bases and J gave up 2 bases; unmatched junction bases: 9. Germline V lookup: CDR1 SQVTM, CDR2 ANQGSEA. The DNA of the CDR3 is TGCAGCGTCGCCCGCACTAGCGGGCTCACAGATACGCAGTATTTT. This sequence encodes CSVARTSGLTDTQYF.

J is TRBJ1-5 and V is TRBV18; possible D gene TRBD1, 6 bases. The CDR3 is 13 amino acids. Trimming removed 5 bases at V and 4 bases at J, with 9 bases between. Germline V gene sequence: CDR1 KGHSH, CDR2 LQKENI. CDR3 nucleotide sequence: TGTGCCAGCTCAGGGGGCGGTAATCAGCCCCAGCATTTT. Residues: CASSGGGNQPQHF.

V is TRBV3-1 (or the pseudogene TRBV3-2) and J is TRBJ2-3; 13 nucleotides align to TRBD2. Germline assignment: CDR1 LGHDT and CDR2 YNNKEL (reference sequence). J gave up 6 bases and V 4 bases, and 13 bases lay outside the gene matches. This CDR3 is 18 amino acids long. The DNA for the CDR3 is TGTGCCAGCAGCCTTAGACTAGCGGGGGGCCCGTTAGGGGATACGCAGTATTTT. Protein: CASSLRLAGGPLGDTQYF.

J is TRBJ2-3 and V is TRBV10-1; the D gene is possibly TRBD2 (5 bases). The V end was cut by 4 bases, the J end by 0 bases, with 11 bases between. The CDR3 is made up of 15 amino acids. Germline values: CDR1 WNHNN, CDR2 SYGVQD (reference sequence). CDR3 in amino acids: CASSARWTSTDTQYF. CDR3 nucleotide sequence: TGCGCCAGCAGTGCTAGGTGGACTAGCACAGATACGCAGTATTTT.

This chain links TRBV2 with TRBJ1-2, with D possibly being TRBD1 (6 bases). Germline lookup yields CDR1 SNHLY and CDR2 FYNNEI. Trimming removed 5 bases at V and 5 bases at J, with 12 bases between. CDR3 length: 13 residues. CDR3 amino acids: CASSSTGTYGYTF. As DNA, the CDR3 is TGTGCCAGCAGTTCGACAGGAACTTATGGCTACACCTTC.

The V call is TRBV28, the J call TRBJ1-5, with D maybe TRBD1 (6 bases). Trimming removed 10 bases from V and 0 bases from J, with 19 bases in between. The CDR3 is 16 amino acids. Per germline, CDR1 MDHEN and CDR2 SYDVKM. CDR3 nucleotides: TGTGCCACCACCACCAGGGGTTCGGGTAGCAATCAGCCCCAGCATTTT. Amino acid sequence: CATTTRGSGSNQPQHF.

The rearrangement joins TRBV28 to TRBJ1-2, with 7 bases aligning to TRBD1. Germline V gives CDR1 MDHEN, CDR2 SYDVKM. The CDR3 sequence is 14 residues long. Germline trimming cut 6 bases from V and 6 bases from J; bases unmatched to any gene: 10. The CDR3 is CASRPTQGIHGYTF. The CDR3, as DNA: TGTGCCAGCAGACCAACACAGGGGATCCATGGCTACACCTTC.

The rearrangement joins TRBV19 to TRBJ1-6; TRBD1 might be the D (5 bases). This CDR3 region has 17 residues. Trimming took 5 bases from V and 0 from J, leaving 14 bases between them. Germline values: CDR1 LNHDA, CDR2 SQIVND (reference sequence). The DNA of the CDR3 is TGTGCCAGTAGTTGGGGACTGAGGAGCTCCTATAATTCACCCCTCCACTTT. This encodes CASSWGLRSSYNSPLHF.

This chain uses TRBV6-5 with TRBJ1-1; the match to TRBD1 covers 7 bases. The trim removed 0 bases at V and 4 bases at J, leaving 5 bases unmatched. The V gene's germline CDR1 is MNHEY and CDR2 SVGAGI. The CDR3 totals 15 residues. For the CDR3, the DNA is TGTGCCAGCAGTTACTCGGGACAGTTAGTCACTGAAGCTTTCTTT. It codes for CASSYSGQLVTEAFF.

V and J are TRBV5-6 and TRBJ2-3; 11 bases map to TRBD2. V shed 0 bases and J 4 bases; nucleotides not matched to a gene: 10. This CDR3 comprises 18 residues. Germline V lookup: CDR1 SGHDT, CDR2 YYEEEE. The chain's CDR3 is CASSLVVAGGSSADTQYF. In DNA form, the CDR3 reads TGTGCCAGCAGCTTGGTGGTAGCGGGGGGGTCATCGGCAGATACGCAGTATTTT.

V is TRBV11-2 and J is TRBJ2-1, with 7 bases that match TRBD1. Germline-derived CDR1 and CDR2 are SGHAT and FQNNGV. The CDR3 sequence is 13 residues long. Unmatched junction bases numbered 2, after V lost 5 bases and J lost 4 bases. The CDR3 is CASSVTGYNEQFF. In DNA form, the CDR3 reads TGTGCCAGCAGCGTGACAGGGTACAATGAGCAGTTCTTC.

J is TRBJ1-2 and V is TRBV28; 7 bases match TRBD1. Looked up from germline, CDR1 is MDHEN and CDR2 is SYDVKM. This CDR3 has 13 amino acids. V lost 3 bases to trimming and J lost 8 bases; unmatched junction nucleotides: 6. The CDR3 nucleotides read TGTGCCAGCAGTTTGCCCTCGACAGGGGGCTACACCTTC. It translates to CASSLPSTGGYTF.

The rearrangement joins TRBV18 to TRBJ2-7; 9 bases match TRBD1. Germline V CDR1 and CDR2: KGHSH, LQKENI. V lost 2 bases, J lost 3 bases, and 2 bases stayed unmatched. This CDR3 comprises 14 residues. The CDR3 DNA reads TGTGCCAGCTCACCATGGGACAGGGTCTACGAGCAGTACTTC. It specifies CASSPWDRVYEQYF.

This sequence joins TRBV6-4 and TRBJ2-7, with D possibly TRBD1 on 5 matching bases. The CDR3 is 10 amino acids. Germline CDR1 reads MRHNA; CDR2 reads SNTAGT. V lost 7 bases and J lost 6, with 7 bases in between. CDR3 amino acids: CASTRGEQYF. In DNA form, the CDR3 reads TGTGCCAGCACAAGGGGCGAGCAGTACTTC.

The chain is built from TRBV7-9 and TRBJ1-1; no reliable D call. The ends were cut back, 1 base at V and 3 bases at J, with 9 bases in the middle. Germline CDR1 and CDR2: SEHNR and FQNEAQ (reference sequence). The CDR3 extends over 14 amino acids. This CDR3 is CASSLVAQYTEAFF. The CDR3 DNA follows: TGTGCCAGCAGCTTAGTGGCACAGTACACTGAAGCTTTCTTT. The full variable domain, rest sourced from reference TRBV7-9 and TRBJ1-1, is DTGVSQNPRHKITKRGQNVTFRCDPISEHNRLYWYRQTLGQGPEFLTYFQNEAQLEKSRLLSDRFSAERPKGSFSTLEIQRTEQGDSAMYLCASSLVAQYTEAFFGQGTRLTVV.

The V and J genes are TRBV12-3 or TRBV12-4 and TRBJ1-2; D is possibly TRBD1 (5 bases). The CDR3 covers 13 residues. Deletions cut 5 bases from V and 6 bases from J, with 13 bases between. CDR3 nucleotide sequence: TGTGCCAGCAGTGGCAGACAGTCCGATGGCTACACCTTC. Its protein is CASSGRQSDGYTF.